The source of this T cell receptor beta chain is a study of early T cells in non-severe SARS-CoV-2 infection. Looking at the study overall: Unpaired chains resulted from sequencing bulk RNA of unsorted whole blood.

One entry per CDR3 protein, called by TCRdb with MiXCR from the 5' RACE reads. The sample has tens of thousands of distinct CDR3 sequences, less than 15% seen once. Germline V gene lookup returns CDR1 SGDLS and CDR2 YYNGEE. This CDR3 region has 14 residues. V dropped 2 bases and J dropped 6 bases, with 12 bases sitting between them. V is TRBV9 and J is TRBJ2-1; D ambiguous. This sequence was found in an adult who was a healthcare worker with PCR-confirmed SARS-CoV-2 infection or an uninfected control (not recorded which). The sequencing here drew on whole blood, taken at baseline. The CDR3 protein is CASSVGATPNEQFF. The DNA for the CDR3 is TGTGCCAGCAGCGTTGGAGCAACCCCCAATGAGCAGTTCTTC.